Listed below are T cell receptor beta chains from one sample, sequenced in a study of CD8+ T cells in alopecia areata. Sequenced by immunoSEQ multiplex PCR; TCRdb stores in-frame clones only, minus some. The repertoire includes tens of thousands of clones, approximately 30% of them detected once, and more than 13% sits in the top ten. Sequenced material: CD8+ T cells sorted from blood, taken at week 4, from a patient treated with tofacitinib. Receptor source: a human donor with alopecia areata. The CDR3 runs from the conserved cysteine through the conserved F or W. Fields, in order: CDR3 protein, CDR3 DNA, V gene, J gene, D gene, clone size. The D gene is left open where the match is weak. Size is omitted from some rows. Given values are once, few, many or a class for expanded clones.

CASSQSGTPNTGELFF,TGTGCCAGCAGCCAATCCGGGACTCCCAACACCGGGGAGCTGTTTTTT,TRBV9,TRBJ2-2,NA,NA
CASSPGQWETQYF,TGTGCCAGCAGCCCGGGACAGTGGGAGACCCAGTACTTC,TRBV14,TRBJ2-5,TRBD1,NA
CASRQGRNTEAFF,TGTGCCAGCAGACAGGGGCGGAACACTGAAGCTTTCTTT,TRBV27,TRBJ1-1,TRBD1,NA
CASSQEKFSPEAFF,TGCGCCAGCAGCCAAGAAAAATTTAGCCCTGAAGCTTTCTTT,TRBV4-1,TRBJ1-1,NA,NA
CSVSLAGNNYGYTF,TGCAGCGTTAGCCTTGCGGGGAATAACTATGGCTACACCTTC,TRBV29-1,TRBJ1-2,NA,NA
CAWSVSWDRGRETQYF,TGTGCCTGGAGTGTATCATGGGACAGGGGGCGAGAGACCCAGTACTTC,TRBV30,TRBJ2-5,TRBD1,few
CSVQGGGDGYTF,TGCAGCGTTCAAGGGGGCGGCGATGGCTACACCTTC,TRBV29-1,TRBJ1-2,TRBD1,NA
CASSLGGGGGNEQFF,TGTGCCAGCAGCTTAGGGGGCGGAGGGGGCAATGAGCAGTTCTTC,TRBV11-2,TRBJ2-1,NA,NA
CASSTRGWIYEQYF,TGTGCCAGCAGTACCAGGGGATGGATCTACGAGCAGTACTTC,TRBV28,TRBJ2-7,NA,medium-sized
CASSLRATGELFF,TGTGCCAGCAGCCTTAGAGCCACCGGGGAGCTGTTTTTT,TRBV6-6,TRBJ2-2,NA,few